This TCR beta chain was identified in a study of identical twins. CDR1 is SNHLY and CDR2 is FYNNEI in the germline V gene. V gave up 0 bases and J gave up 5 bases; unmatched junction bases: 0. CDR3 length: 13 amino acids. This clonotype came up a few times. Its antigen is unidentified. TCRdb reanalysed the 5' RACE reads using MiXCR and keeps one entry per CDR3 protein. The sample lists around 530,000 distinct CDR3 sequences, roughly 15% occurring once. Study findings and constraints: Abundant cord blood beta clonotypes carried fewer insertions; memory repertoires showed none.

These same data were also listed under a study on yellow fever vaccine responses in identical twins.

The source of this sequence is a woman aged 18-29 years in good health. The source material was CD4+ T cells sorted from blood. The chain has TRBV2 and TRBJ2-5; 7 bases map to TRBD2. CDR3 loop: CASSEAGRETQYF. The CDR3 DNA reads as TGTGCCAGCAGTGAAGCCGGGAGGGAGACCCAGTACTTC.